One sample yielded the 28 T cell receptor beta chains listed below, sequenced in a study of cytomegalovirus exposure and HLA in healthy donors. Vbeta (60) and Jbeta (13) primers were used in the PCR. Method: immunoSEQ multiplex PCR; TCRdb's copy keeps in-frame clones and lacks some. This table holds tens of thousands of clones, approximately 84% found once. Sample: PBMCs. These TCRs come from a girl aged 2 to 10 in good health and CMV-seropositive.

Turning to this clone: One junction end disagrees with the germline gene, perhaps due to a read error. V gene TRBV7-9 combines with J gene TRBJ2-7; TRBD2 might be the D (5 bases). The CDR3 has 12 amino acids. Germline V gene lookup returns CDR1 SEHNR and CDR2 FQNEAQ (reference sequence). The CDR3, as DNA: TGTTCCAGCAGCACGGGGTTCTACGAGCAGTACTTC. It encodes CSSSTGFYEQYF.

There are a few counts of this clone. J is TRBJ1-1 and V is TRBV4-1; TRBD1 is a possible D gene (6 bases). The V and J ends lost 3 bases and 6 bases respectively, with 17 bases between them. Germline assignment: CDR1 MGHRA and CDR2 YSYEKL. The CDR3 consists of 15 residues. CDR3 DNA: TGCGCCAGCAGCCAGCCCGGGACATCGAGCGCTGAAGCTTTCTTT. Encoded protein: CASSQPGTSSAEAFF.

The rearrangement joins TRBV11-2 to TRBJ2-7; TRBD2 aligns across 10 bases. This CDR3 spans 15 amino acids. Germline trimming cut 0 bases from V and 2 bases from J; bases unmatched to any gene: 1. Germline V CDR1 and CDR2: SGHAT, FQNNGV. CDR3 sequence reads: CASSLDLAGAYEQYF. DNA for the CDR3: TGTGCCAGCAGCTTAGACCTAGCGGGAGCCTACGAGCAGTACTTC.

The chain couples TRBV19 to TRBJ1-2, with D uncertain. The CDR3 has 18 amino acids. The germline CDR1 and CDR2 sequences are LNHDA and SQIVND (reference sequence). Trimming took 0 bases from V and 0 from J, leaving 17 bases between them. This chain's CDR3 is CASSIEGPGFPSNYGYTF. The CDR3 DNA sequence: TGTGCCAGTAGTATAGAGGGTCCAGGCTTCCCCTCTAACTATGGCTACACCTTC.

This clone was picked up a small number of times. The V and J genes are TRBV5-1 and TRBJ2-7, with 9 bases lining up with TRBD2. The length of the CDR3 is 17 residues. The J segment lost 2 bases and the V segment lost 4 bases, leaving 13 bases of the junction unmatched. Germline values: CDR1 SGHRS, CDR2 YFSETQ. This CDR3 reads CASSPPPASGTTYEQYF. In nucleotides, the CDR3 is TGCGCCAGCAGCCCCCCCCCTGCTAGCGGGACTACCTACGAGCAGTACTTC.

The chain uses TRBV27 and TRBJ1-3; a weak D match, TRBD1 (6 bases). Per the germline V gene, CDR1 is MNHEY and CDR2 is SMNVEV (reference sequence). Trimming stripped 5 bases from V and 0 bases from J, with 14 bases between. The CDR3 consists of 16 residues. The CDR3 protein is CASSPQGLSSGNTIYF. DNA for the CDR3: TGTGCCAGCAGTCCGCAGGGGCTGAGCTCTGGAAACACCATATATTTT.

The chain links TRBV10-2 to TRBJ2-7; 7 nucleotides agree with TRBD1. Germline V gene sequence: CDR1 WSHSY, CDR2 SAAADI. The CDR3 covers 15 residues. Losses at the gene ends were 7 bases for V and 2 bases for J; bases not matched to a gene: 11. The CDR3, as DNA: TGCGCCAGCACCTCGCTGGACAGGTCAACCTACGAGCAGTACTTC. This sequence encodes CASTSLDRSTYEQYF.

The chain employs TRBV30 and TRBJ1-1; D is undetermined. The ends were cut back, 2 bases at V and 0 bases at J, with 10 bases in the middle. The germline V gene has CDR1 GTSNPN and CDR2 SVGIG (reference sequence). CDR3 size: 14 residues. The CDR3 DNA sequence: TGTGCCTGGAGTCCTTTGGGAGTGAACACTGAAGCTTTCTTT. It encodes CAWSPLGVNTEAFF.

Notes on this clone: Germline is not matched at one junction end, which may reflect a read error. The gene calls are TRBV2 and TRBJ2-7, with 10 bases lining up with TRBD2. Per the germline V gene, CDR1 is SNHLY and CDR2 is FYNNEI. The CDR3 length is 11 residues. The CDR3 DNA reads TGTGCCAGCAGTGAATCTAGCGGGAGCCTTTTC. Encoded protein: CASSESSGSLF.

The gene calls are TRBV27 and TRBJ2-1, with TRBD2 as a possible D gene (6 bases). CDR1 MNHEY and CDR2 SMNVEV come from the germline V gene (reference sequence). The V end was cut by 5 bases, the J end by 9 bases, with 17 bases between. The CDR3 contains 14 residues. The CDR3 is CASSPGTGYAEQFF. The CDR3 bases are TGTGCCAGCAGTCCCGGGACTGGTTATGCTGAGCAGTTCTTC.

The chain is built from TRBV7-9 and TRBJ2-1, with 11 bases that match TRBD2. This CDR3 comprises 14 residues. Germline V lookup: CDR1 SEHNR, CDR2 FQNEAQ (reference sequence). With V trimmed by 8 bases and J by 6 bases, 6 bases remained unmatched. CDR3 sequence reads: CASGSTSGTNEQFF. The CDR3 bases are TGTGCCAGCGGATCGACTAGCGGGACCAATGAGCAGTTCTTC.

This clone was picked up one time. The chain joins TRBV28 to TRBJ1-1; D ambiguous. CDR1 and CDR2 from the germline V gene are MDHEN and SYDVKM. Trimming removed 6 bases at V and 4 bases at J, with 12 bases between. This CDR3 is 13 amino acids long. This CDR3 reads CASSYRGTTEAFF. The CDR3 nucleotides read TGTGCCAGCAGCTACCGCGGAACCACTGAAGCTTTCTTT.

This chain uses TRBV6-5 with TRBJ1-2; D not resolved. The CDR3 sequence is 14 residues long. Germline CDR1 MNHEY, CDR2 SVGAGI. V dropped 5 bases and J dropped 0 bases, with 10 bases sitting between them. CDR3 loop: CASSPVFTNYGYTF. The CDR3 DNA is TGTGCCAGCAGTCCAGTATTTACTAACTATGGCTACACCTTC.

J is TRBJ2-2 and V is TRBV5-1, with D possibly being TRBD2 (6 bases). The CDR3 consists of 13 residues. V was pared by 6 bases and J by 1 base, with 7 bases between. Germline V CDR1 and CDR2: SGHRS, YFSETQ. The CDR3 sequence is CASTGGNTGELFF. Written as DNA, the CDR3 is TGCGCCAGCACCGGGGGGAACACCGGGGAGCTGTTTTTT.

The chain joins TRBV18 to TRBJ1-2; D uncertain. The CDR3 covers 15 residues. V was cut by 2 bases and J by 5 bases, with 15 bases left in between. CDR1 and CDR2 (germline): KGHSH, LQKENI. As DNA, the CDR3 is TGTGCCAGCTCACCAATGATAGAGGCGGGTTATGGCTACACCTTC. It is translated as CASSPMIEAGYGYTF.

This chain uses TRBV6-5 with TRBJ2-7; tentative D call: TRBD1 (5 bases). Germline V gene data show CDR1 as MNHEY and CDR2 as SVGAGI. This CDR3 comprises 14 residues. V gave up 0 bases and J gave up 3 bases, with 9 bases separating them. The CDR3 loop is CASSYSPTDYEQYF. The CDR3 nucleotides read TGTGCCAGCAGTTACTCGCCGACAGACTACGAGCAGTACTTC.

This clone was detected only a few times. Written as DNA, the CDR3 is TGTGCCAGCAGGATACAAGGGGGCGGTGGTGAAGCTTTCTTT. The encoded protein is CASRIQGGGGEAFF. This chain joins TRBV6-5 and TRBJ1-1, with TRBD1 identical over 7 bases. The CDR3 totals 14 residues. Germline V CDR1 and CDR2: MNHEY, SVGAGI. The V and J ends lost 6 bases and 7 bases, in that order; junction bases with no gene match: 11.

V is TRBV5-8 and J is TRBJ2-7; 7 positions match TRBD2. This CDR3 has 17 residues. Per germline, CDR1 SGHTS and CDR2 YDEGEE. V lost 1 base and J lost 1; bases outside the gene matches: 11. This CDR3 is CASSLTVAGRTSYEQYF. The CDR3 DNA reads TGTGCCAGCAGCTTGACGGTAGCGGGCAGGACTTCCTACGAGCAGTACTTC.

This clone was detected a few times. This chain uses TRBV5-1 with TRBJ2-3, with a tentative D call TRBD2 (5 bases). The CDR3 contains 13 residues. CDR1 and CDR2 from the germline V gene are SGHRS and YFSETQ. Trimming removed 7 bases from V and 2 bases from J, with 11 bases in between. The DNA for the CDR3 is TGCGCCAGCCGTTGGACTCTCACAGATACGCAGTATTTT. The encoded protein is CASRWTLTDTQYF.

The chain combines TRBV6-5 with TRBJ1-2, with 9 bases lining up with TRBD1. Trimming cost V 2 bases and J 7 bases; bases outside gene matches: 11. This CDR3 comprises 16 residues. CDR1 MNHEY and CDR2 SVGAGI come from the germline V gene. This chain's CDR3 is CASSYGGTGLLSGYTF. DNA for the CDR3: TGTGCCAGCAGTTACGGTGGGACAGGGTTGCTTAGTGGCTACACCTTC.

The chain carries TRBV6-1 and TRBJ1-5; D is perhaps TRBD1 (6 bases). Germline V CDR1 and CDR2: MNHNS, SASEGT. Trimming took off 4 bases at V and 2 bases at J, with 9 bases between the two ends. The CDR3 runs to 14 residues. CDR3 nucleotides: TGTGCCAGCAGTGCTACAGGGCGCAATCAGCCCCAGCATTTT. Translated, it gives CASSATGRNQPQHF.

The chain uses TRBV2 and TRBJ2-3; D not resolved. Germline values: CDR1 SNHLY, CDR2 FYNNEI. The CDR3 spans 15 residues. V was clipped by 6 bases and J by 3 bases, with 16 bases between them. Here the CDR3 DNA reads TGTGCCAGCAGAGATACCATACTCAAAACAGATACGCAGTATTTT. Protein product: CASRDTILKTDTQYF.

The chain uses TRBV27 and TRBJ2-1; 7 bases agree with TRBD1. The ends lost 3 bases at V and 5 bases at J; junction bases unmatched: 7. This CDR3 comprises 15 residues. CDR1 and CDR2 (germline): MNHEY, SMNVEV (reference sequence). The CDR3 region has the DNA TGTGCCAGCAGTTTGACAGGGAAAAAGAACAATGAGCAGTTCTTC. This encodes CASSLTGKKNNEQFF.

This chain connects TRBV6-4 to TRBJ1-5; TRBD1 is a possible D gene (5 bases). Germline CDR1 reads MRHNA; CDR2 reads SNTAGT. Trimming took off 0 bases at V and 3 bases at J, with 9 bases between the two ends. The CDR3 totals 15 residues. CDR3 loop: CASSDSTDPNQPQHF. CDR3 DNA sequence: TGTGCCAGCAGTGACTCGACAGACCCCAATCAGCCCCAGCATTTT.

The chain couples TRBV4-2 to TRBJ2-7; 10 bases map to TRBD2. The CDR3 loop spans 14 amino acids. Germline assignment: CDR1 LGHNA and CDR2 YNFKEQ. Trimming at V came to 3 bases and at J to 6 bases, leaving 5 bases not matched to a gene. As DNA, the CDR3 is TGTGCCAGCAGCCAGCTAGCGGGAGCCTCCGAGCAGTACTTC. It specifies CASSQLAGASEQYF.

The chain joins TRBV25-1 to TRBJ1-6; 7 positions agree with TRBD1. The CDR3 length is 16 residues. The trim removed 2 bases at V and 10 bases at J, leaving 11 bases unmatched. CDR1 is MGHDK and CDR2 is SYGVNS in the germline V gene. The CDR3 region has the DNA TGTGCCAGCAGTGAACAAATGGGCAGGGGGGAGTCACCCCTCCACTTT. This translates into CASSEQMGRGESPLHF.

The chain carries TRBV7-8 and TRBJ2-3; weak D call: TRBD2 (6 bases). This CDR3 has 16 amino acids. V lost 2 bases and J 3 bases, leaving 15 bases between the germline ends. The germline gives CDR1 SGHVS, CDR2 FQNEAQ. The CDR3 reads CASSLRTGVGTDTQYF. The CDR3 DNA follows: TGTGCCAGCAGCTTACGGACGGGGGTTGGGACAGATACGCAGTATTTT.

The chain links TRBV18 to TRBJ1-5; 12 bases map to TRBD1. V shed 3 bases and J 6 bases; nucleotides not matched to a gene: 6. Germline CDR1 KGHSH, CDR2 LQKENI. The CDR3 contains 16 residues. The CDR3 DNA reads TGTGCCAGCTCACCCCCCGGGACAGGGGGCGGTCAGCCCCAGCATTTT. It yields the protein CASSPPGTGGGQPQHF.